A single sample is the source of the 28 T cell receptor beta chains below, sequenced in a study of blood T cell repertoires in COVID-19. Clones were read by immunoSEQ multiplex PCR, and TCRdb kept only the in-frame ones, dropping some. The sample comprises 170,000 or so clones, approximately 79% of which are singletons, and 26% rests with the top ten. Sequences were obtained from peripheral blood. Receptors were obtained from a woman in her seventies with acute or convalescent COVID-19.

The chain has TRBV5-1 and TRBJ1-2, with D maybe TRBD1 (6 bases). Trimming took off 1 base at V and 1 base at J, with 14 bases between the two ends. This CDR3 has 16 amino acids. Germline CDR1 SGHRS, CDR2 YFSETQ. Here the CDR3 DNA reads TGCGCCAGCAGCTTGACAGGGAGCGATCTTAACTATGGCTACACCTTC. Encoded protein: CASSLTGSDLNYGYTF.

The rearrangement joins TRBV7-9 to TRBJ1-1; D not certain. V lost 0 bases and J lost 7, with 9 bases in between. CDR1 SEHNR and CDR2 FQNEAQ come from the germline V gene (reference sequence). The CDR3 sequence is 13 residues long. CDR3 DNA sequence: TGTGCCAGCAGCTTAGCTGAGACGGGTGAAGCTTTCTTT. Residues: CASSLAETGEAFF.

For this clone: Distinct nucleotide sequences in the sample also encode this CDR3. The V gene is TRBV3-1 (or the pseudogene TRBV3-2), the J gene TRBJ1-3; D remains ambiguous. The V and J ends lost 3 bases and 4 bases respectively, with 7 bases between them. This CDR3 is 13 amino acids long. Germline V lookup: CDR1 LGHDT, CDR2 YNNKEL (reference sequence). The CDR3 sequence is CASSQRGGNTIYF. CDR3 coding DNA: TGTGCCAGCAGCCAGCGCGGGGGAAACACCATATATTTT.

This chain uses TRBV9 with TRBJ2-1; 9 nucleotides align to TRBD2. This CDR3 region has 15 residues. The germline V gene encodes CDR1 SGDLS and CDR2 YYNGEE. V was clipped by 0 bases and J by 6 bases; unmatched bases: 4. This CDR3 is CASSVDSGRSNEQFF. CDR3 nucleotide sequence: TGTGCCAGCAGCGTAGATAGCGGGAGAAGCAATGAGCAGTTCTTC.

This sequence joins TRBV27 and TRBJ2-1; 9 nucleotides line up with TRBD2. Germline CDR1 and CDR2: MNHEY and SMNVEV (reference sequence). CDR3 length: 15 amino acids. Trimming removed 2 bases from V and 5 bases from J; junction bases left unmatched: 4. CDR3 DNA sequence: TGTGCCAGCAGTTTAACGCTAGCGGGAAACAATGAGCAGTTCTTC. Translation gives CASSLTLAGNNEQFF.

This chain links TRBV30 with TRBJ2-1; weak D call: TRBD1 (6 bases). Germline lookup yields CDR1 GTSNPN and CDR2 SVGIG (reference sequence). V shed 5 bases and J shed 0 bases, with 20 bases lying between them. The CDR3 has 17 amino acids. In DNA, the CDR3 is TGTGCCTGGGGACCCTCAGGGGCCCCGTCCTCCTACAATGAGCAGTTCTTC. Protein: CAWGPSGAPSSYNEQFF.

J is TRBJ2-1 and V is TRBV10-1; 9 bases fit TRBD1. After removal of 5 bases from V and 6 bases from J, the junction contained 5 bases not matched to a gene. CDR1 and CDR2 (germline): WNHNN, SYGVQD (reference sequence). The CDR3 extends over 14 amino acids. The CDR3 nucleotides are TGCGCCAGCAGTACAGGGGGCTTGGGCAATGAGCAGTTCTTC. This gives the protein CASSTGGLGNEQFF.

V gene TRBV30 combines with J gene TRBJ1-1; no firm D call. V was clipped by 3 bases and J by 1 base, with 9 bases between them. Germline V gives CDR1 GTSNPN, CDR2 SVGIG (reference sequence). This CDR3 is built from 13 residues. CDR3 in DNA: TGTGCCTGGAGAACGGTGCCGAACACTGAAGCTTTCTTT. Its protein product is CAWRTVPNTEAFF.

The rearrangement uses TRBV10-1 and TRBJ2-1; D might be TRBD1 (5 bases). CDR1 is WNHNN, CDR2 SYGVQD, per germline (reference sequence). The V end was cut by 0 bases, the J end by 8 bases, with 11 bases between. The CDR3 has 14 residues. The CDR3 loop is CASSESGRDDEQFF. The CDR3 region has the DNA TGCGCCAGCAGTGAGTCTGGCAGGGATGATGAGCAGTTCTTC.

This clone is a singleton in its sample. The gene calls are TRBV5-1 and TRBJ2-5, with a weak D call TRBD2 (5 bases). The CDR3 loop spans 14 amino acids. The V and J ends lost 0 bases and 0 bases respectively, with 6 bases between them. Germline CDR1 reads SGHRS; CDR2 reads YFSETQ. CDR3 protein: CASSLAGNQETQYF. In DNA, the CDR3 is TGCGCCAGCAGCTTGGCGGGGAACCAAGAGACCCAGTACTTC.

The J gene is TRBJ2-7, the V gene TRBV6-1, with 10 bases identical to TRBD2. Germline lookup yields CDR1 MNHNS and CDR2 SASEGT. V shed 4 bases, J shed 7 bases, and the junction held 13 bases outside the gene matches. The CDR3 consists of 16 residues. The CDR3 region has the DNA TGTGCCAGCAGTGGCCAGGGTAGCGGGGGGCTGGGGGAGCAGTACTTC. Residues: CASSGQGSGGLGEQYF.

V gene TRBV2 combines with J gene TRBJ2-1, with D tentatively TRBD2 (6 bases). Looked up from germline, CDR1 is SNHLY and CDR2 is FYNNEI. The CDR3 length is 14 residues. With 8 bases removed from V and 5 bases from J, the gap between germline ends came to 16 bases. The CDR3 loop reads CASLTRDFNNEQFF. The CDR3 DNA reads TGTGCCAGCCTGACGCGGGATTTCAACAATGAGCAGTTCTTC.

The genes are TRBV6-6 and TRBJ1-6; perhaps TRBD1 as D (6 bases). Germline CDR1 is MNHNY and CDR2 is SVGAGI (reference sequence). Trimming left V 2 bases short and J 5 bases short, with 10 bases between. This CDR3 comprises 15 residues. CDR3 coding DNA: TGTGCCAGCAGTTACGGTGGACAGCATAATTCACCCCTCCACTTT. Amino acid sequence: CASSYGGQHNSPLHF.

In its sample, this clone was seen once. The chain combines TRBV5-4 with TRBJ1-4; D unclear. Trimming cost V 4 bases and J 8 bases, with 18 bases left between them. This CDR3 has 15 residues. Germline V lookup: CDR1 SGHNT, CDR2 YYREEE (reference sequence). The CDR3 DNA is TGTGCCAGCAGCCCTAACCTGGGAGGAAGGGAAAAACTGTTTTTT. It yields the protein CASSPNLGGREKLFF.

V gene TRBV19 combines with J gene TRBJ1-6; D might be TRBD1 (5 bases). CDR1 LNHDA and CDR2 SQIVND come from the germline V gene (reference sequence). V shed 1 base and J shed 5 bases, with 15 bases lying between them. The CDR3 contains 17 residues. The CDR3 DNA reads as TGTGCCAGTAGTATAGCGGGGGTTGGAGTCAATAATTCACCCCTCCACTTT. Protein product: CASSIAGVGVNNSPLHF.

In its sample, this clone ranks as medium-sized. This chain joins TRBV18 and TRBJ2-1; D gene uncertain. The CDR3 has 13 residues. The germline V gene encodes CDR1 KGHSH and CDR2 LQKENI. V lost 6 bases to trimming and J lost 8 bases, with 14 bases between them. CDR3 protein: CASSLSQAHEQFF. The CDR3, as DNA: TGTGCCAGCTCTCTAAGCCAGGCGCATGAGCAGTTCTTC.

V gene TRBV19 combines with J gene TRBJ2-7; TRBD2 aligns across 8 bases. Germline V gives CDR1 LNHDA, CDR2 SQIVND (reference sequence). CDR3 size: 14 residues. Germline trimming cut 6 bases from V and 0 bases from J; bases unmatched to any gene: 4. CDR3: CASRPAGASYEQYF. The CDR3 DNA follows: TGTGCCAGTAGGCCAGCGGGAGCCTCCTACGAGCAGTACTTC.

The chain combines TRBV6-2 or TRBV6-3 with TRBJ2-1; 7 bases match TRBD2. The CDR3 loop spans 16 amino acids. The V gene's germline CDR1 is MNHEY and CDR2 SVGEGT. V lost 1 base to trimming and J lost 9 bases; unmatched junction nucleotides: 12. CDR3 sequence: CASSYYGVAGKIEQFF. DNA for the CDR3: TGTGCCAGCAGTTACTACGGCGTAGCGGGTAAAATTGAGCAGTTCTTC.

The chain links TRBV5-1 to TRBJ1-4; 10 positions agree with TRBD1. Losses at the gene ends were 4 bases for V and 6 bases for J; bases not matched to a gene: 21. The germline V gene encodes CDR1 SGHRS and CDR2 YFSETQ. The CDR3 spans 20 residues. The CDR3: CASSGSLDRGPIRGYEKLFF. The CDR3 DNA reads TGCGCCAGCAGCGGTTCGTTAGACAGGGGGCCTATCCGCGGATATGAAAAACTGTTTTTT.

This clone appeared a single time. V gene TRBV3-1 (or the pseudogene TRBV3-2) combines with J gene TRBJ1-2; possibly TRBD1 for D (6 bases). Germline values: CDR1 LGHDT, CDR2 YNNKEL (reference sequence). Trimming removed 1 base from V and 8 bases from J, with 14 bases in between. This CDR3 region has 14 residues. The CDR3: CASSQGTGPVGYTF. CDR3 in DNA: TGTGCCAGCAGCCAAGGTACAGGGCCGGTCGGCTACACCTTC.

CDR3 region: CASSYRTRTGRTEAFF. CDR3 DNA sequence: TGTGCCAGCAGTTACCGAACCAGGACAGGTCGGACTGAAGCTTTCTTT. The J gene is TRBJ1-1, the V gene TRBV6-5, with 7 bases fitting TRBD1. The CDR3 consists of 16 residues. The junction had 11 bases not matched to a gene; V was cut back by 2 bases and J by 5 bases. The germline V gene has CDR1 MNHEY and CDR2 SVGAGI.

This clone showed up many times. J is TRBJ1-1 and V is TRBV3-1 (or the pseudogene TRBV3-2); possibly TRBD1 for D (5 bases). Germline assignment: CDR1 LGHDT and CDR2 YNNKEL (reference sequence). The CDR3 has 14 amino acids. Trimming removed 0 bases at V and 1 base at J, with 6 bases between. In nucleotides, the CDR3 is TGTGCCAGCAGCCAAGATCAGGGGAACACTGAAGCTTTCTTT. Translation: CASSQDQGNTEAFF.

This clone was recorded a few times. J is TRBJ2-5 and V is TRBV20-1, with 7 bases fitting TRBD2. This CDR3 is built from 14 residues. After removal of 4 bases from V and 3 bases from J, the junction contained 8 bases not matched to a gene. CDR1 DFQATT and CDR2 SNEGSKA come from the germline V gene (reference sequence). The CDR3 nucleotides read TGCAGTGCTACTGAAAGGGGACTAAAAGAGACCCAGTACTTC. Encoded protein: CSATERGLKETQYF.

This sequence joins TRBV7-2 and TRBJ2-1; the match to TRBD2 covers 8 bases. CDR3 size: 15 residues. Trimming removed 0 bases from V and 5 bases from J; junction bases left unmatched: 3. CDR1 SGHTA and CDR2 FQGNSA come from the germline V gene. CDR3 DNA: TGTGCCAGCAGCTTAGCGGGACTAGACAACAATGAGCAGTTCTTC. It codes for CASSLAGLDNNEQFF.

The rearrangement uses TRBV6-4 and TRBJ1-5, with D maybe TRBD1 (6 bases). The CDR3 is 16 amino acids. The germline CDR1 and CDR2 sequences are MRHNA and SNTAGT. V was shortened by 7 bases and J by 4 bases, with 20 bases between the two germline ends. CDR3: CASIPSTGKINQPQHF. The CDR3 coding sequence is TGTGCCAGCATACCATCCACAGGGAAAATTAATCAGCCCCAGCATTTT.

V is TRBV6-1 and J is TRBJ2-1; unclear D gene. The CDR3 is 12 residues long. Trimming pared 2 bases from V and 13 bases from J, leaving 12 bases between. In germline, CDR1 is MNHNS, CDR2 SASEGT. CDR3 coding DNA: TGTGCCAGCAGTGAATTTACCGGAGCACAGTTCTTC. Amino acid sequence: CASSEFTGAQFF.

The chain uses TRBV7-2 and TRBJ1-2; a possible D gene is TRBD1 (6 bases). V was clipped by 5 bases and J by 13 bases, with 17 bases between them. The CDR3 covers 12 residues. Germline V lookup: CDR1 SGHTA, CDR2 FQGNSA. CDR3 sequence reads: CASSQPQGYCTF. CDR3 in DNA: TGTGCCAGCAGCCAACCACAGGGTTATTGCACCTTC.

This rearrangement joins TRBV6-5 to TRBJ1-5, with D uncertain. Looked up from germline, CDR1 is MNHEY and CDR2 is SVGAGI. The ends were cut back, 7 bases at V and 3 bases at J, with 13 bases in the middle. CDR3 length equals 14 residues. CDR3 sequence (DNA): TGTGCCAGCACTCGGTGGCGGGACAATCAGCCCCAGCATTTT. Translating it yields CASTRWRDNQPQHF.